This section outlines one T cell receptor beta chain sequence together with its context. The CDR3 extends over 13 amino acids. V lost 2 bases, J lost 0 bases, and 2 bases lay in between. The V gene's germline CDR1 is LNHDA and CDR2 SQIVND (reference sequence). This entry comes from a study of control samples from healthy donors and cancer patients. Sequenced by immunoSEQ multiplex PCR; TCRdb stores in-frame clones only, minus some. Of about 53,000 clones listed, approximately 90% are singletons. This receptor was identified in a man in his sixties with head and neck cancer. This rearrangement joins TRBV19 to TRBJ1-5; D is unresolved. Sequenced material: PBMCs. Here the CDR3 reads CASSISSNQPQHF. In DNA form, the CDR3 reads TGTGCCAGTAGTATAAGTAGCAATCAGCCCCAGCATTTT. Combining the CDR3 with reference TRBV19 and TRBJ1-5 gives the whole variable domain DGGITQSPKYLFRKEGQNVTLSCEQNLNHDAMYWYRQDPGQGLRLIYYSQIVNDFQKGDIAEGYSVSREKKESFPLTVTSAQKNPTAFYLCASSISSNQPQHFGDGTRLSIL.